Presented here are 10 T cell receptor beta chains from one specimen sequenced in a study of T cell responses to AZD1222 COVID-19 vaccine. Sequencing used immunoSEQ multiplex PCR; TCRdb keeps in-frame clones, though not all of them. The table lists around 110,000 clones, roughly 88% of them singletons. The specimen comprised peripheral blood, sampled on day 0 of AZD1222 vaccination. The receptor set was obtained from an adult in good health.

The chain joins TRBV5-4 to TRBJ1-1, with D tentatively TRBD1 (5 bases). V shed 3 bases and J shed 3 bases, with 9 bases lying between them. There are 13 residues in the CDR3. From germline, CDR1 is SGHNT and CDR2 YYREEE (reference sequence). The CDR3 bases are TGTGCCAGCAGCTACGGGACTCACACTGAAGCTTTCTTT. It yields the protein CASSYGTHTEAFF.

The count of this clone is one. The rearrangement uses TRBV12-3 or TRBV12-4 and TRBJ1-2, with a possible D match to TRBD1 (5 bases). Trimming stripped 3 bases from V and 7 bases from J, with 12 bases between. The CDR3 contains 13 residues. Here the CDR3 reads CASSFGGEGGYTF. As DNA, the CDR3 is TGTGCCAGCAGTTTTGGGGGGGAAGGTGGCTACACCTTC.

V usage is TRBV5-1 and J usage is TRBJ1-4; D is unclear. This CDR3 region has 15 residues. Germline CDR1 is SGHRS and CDR2 is YFSETQ. V was clipped by 0 bases and J by 5 bases, with 11 bases between them. Written as DNA, the CDR3 is TGCGCCAGCAGCTTGGGTGACTCAATAAATGAAAAACTGTTTTTT. It encodes CASSLGDSINEKLFF.

The chain employs TRBV5-4 and TRBJ1-1, with TRBD1 as a possible D gene (5 bases). CDR3 length: 12 residues. Between the trimmed V and J ends, which lost 1 base and 8 bases, there was a span of 9 bases. Germline V gene lookup returns CDR1 SGHNT and CDR2 YYREEE (reference sequence). CDR3 in amino acids: CASSLNGGEAFF. The CDR3 DNA reads TGTGCCAGCAGCTTGAACGGGGGGGAAGCTTTCTTT.

The chain uses TRBV4-3 and TRBJ2-1, with TRBD1 as a possible D gene (6 bases). The CDR3 extends over 16 amino acids. V lost 0 bases and J lost 3, with 12 bases in between. Germline assignment: CDR1 LGHNA and CDR2 YSLEER. The CDR3 bases are TGCGCCAGCAGCCAAGATAACAGGGTCTTCTACAATGAGCAGTTCTTC. The encoded protein is CASSQDNRVFYNEQFF.

This chain joins TRBV5-8 and TRBJ2-2; 8 nucleotides agree with TRBD2. J was trimmed by 4 bases and V by 0 bases; bases with no gene match: 8. CDR1 is SGHTS, CDR2 YDEGEE, per germline. This CDR3 spans 17 amino acids. Written as DNA, the CDR3 is TGTGCCAGCAGCTTGGCTAGAACTAGCGGCTTCACCGGGGAGCTGTTTTTT. Protein product: CASSLARTSGFTGELFF.

The chain links TRBV7-8 to TRBJ1-6, with a possible D match to TRBD1 (5 bases). The CDR3 has 13 residues. CDR1 is SGHVS, CDR2 FQNEAQ, per germline. V shed 3 bases and J shed 10 bases, with 10 bases lying between them. CDR3 region: CASSFQGTSPLHF. The CDR3 nucleotides read TGTGCCAGCAGCTTCCAAGGGACCTCACCCCTCCACTTT.

V usage is TRBV6-5 and J usage is TRBJ2-1; 9 nucleotides line up with TRBD2. The CDR3 has 15 residues. The ends lost 6 bases at V and 6 bases at J; junction bases unmatched: 9. Germline CDR1 reads MNHEY; CDR2 reads SVGAGI. In DNA form, the CDR3 reads TGTGCCAGCAGGAGGGGACTAGCAGAGTCCAATGAGCAGTTCTTC. Its translation is CASRRGLAESNEQFF.

In regard to this clone: Sequence at one end of the junction differs from germline and may be a read error. The chain links TRBV29-1 to TRBJ1-5; TRBD1 aligns across 7 bases. The CDR3 has 12 residues. The germline V gene has CDR1 SQVTM and CDR2 ANQGSEA. CDR3 region: CSVGTEGQPQHF. The DNA of the CDR3 is TGCAGTGTTGGGACAGAGGGTCAGCCCCAGCATTTT.

This sequence joins TRBV7-9 and TRBJ1-1, with D uncertain. The germline V gene encodes CDR1 SEHNR and CDR2 FQNEAQ (reference sequence). V was shortened by 1 base and J by 5 bases, with 8 bases between the two germline ends. The CDR3 totals 13 residues. The CDR3: CASSLDGKTEAFF. The CDR3 nucleotides read TGTGCCAGCAGCTTAGATGGGAAGACTGAAGCTTTCTTT.